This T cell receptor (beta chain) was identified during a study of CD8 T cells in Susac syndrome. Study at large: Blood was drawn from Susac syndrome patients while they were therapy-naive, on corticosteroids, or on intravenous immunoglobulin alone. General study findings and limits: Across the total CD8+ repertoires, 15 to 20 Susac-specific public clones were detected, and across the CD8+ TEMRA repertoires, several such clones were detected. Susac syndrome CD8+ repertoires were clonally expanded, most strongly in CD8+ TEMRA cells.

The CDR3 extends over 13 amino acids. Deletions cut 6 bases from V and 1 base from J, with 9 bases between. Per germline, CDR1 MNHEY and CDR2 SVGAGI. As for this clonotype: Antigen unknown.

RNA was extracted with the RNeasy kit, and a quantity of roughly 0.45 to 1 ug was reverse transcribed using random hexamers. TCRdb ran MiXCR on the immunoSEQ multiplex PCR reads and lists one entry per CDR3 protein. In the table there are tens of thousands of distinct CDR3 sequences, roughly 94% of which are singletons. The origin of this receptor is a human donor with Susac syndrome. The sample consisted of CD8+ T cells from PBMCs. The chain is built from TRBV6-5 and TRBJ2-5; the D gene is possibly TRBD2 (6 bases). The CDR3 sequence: CASSTGSQETQYF. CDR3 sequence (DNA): TGTGCCAGCAGCACCGGGAGCCAAGAGACCCAGTACTTC.